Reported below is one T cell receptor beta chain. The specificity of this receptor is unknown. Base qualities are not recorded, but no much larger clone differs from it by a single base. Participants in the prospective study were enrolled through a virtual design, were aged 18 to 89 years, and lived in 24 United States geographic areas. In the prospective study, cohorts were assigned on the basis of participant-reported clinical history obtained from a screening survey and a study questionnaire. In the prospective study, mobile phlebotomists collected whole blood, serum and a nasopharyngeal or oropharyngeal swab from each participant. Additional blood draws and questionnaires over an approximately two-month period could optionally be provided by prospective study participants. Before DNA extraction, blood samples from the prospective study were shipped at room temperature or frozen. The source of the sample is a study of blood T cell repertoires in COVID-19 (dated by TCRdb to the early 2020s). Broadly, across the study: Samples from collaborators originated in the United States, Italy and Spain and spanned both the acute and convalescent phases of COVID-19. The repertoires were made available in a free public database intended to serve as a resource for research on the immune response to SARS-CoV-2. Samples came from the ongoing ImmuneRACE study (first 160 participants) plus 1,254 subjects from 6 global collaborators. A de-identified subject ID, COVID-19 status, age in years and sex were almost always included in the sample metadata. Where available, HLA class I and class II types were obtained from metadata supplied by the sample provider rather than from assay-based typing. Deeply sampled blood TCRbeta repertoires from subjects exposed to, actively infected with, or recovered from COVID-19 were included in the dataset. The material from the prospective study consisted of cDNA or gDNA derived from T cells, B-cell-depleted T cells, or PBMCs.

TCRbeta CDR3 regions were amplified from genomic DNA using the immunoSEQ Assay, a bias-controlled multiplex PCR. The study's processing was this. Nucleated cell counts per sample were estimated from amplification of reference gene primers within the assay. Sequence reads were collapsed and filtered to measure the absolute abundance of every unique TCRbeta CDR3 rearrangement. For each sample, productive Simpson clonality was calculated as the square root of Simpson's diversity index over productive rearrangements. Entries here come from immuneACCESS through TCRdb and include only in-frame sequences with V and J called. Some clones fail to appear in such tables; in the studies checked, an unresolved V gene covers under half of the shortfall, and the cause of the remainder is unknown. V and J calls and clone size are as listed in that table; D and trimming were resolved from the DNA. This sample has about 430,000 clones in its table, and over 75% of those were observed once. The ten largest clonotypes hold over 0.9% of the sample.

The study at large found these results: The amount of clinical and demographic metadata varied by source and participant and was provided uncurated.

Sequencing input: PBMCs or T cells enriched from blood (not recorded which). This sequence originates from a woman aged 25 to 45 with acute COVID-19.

The sequenced DNA is TGTGCCACCAGCAGAATAGAAGAGACCCAGTACTTC. Its protein is CATSRIEETQYF. The chain is made from TRBV15 and TRBJ2-5, with no D gene named confidently. The CDR3, cysteine through phenylalanine, is 12 amino acids long. Solely the CDR3 DNA is kept, with 36 bases framed from the first base. The CDR1 and CDR2 encoded by the germline V gene (reference sequence) are LNHNV and YYDKDF. V sheds 2 bases and J sheds 3 bases, leaving 4 bases between their ends.